The 19 T cell receptor beta chains below were found in one sample sequenced in a study of blood T cell repertoires in COVID-19. Repertoires were generated with immunoSEQ multiplex PCR, while TCRdb's copy carries only in-frame clones and drops some. The table shows tens of thousands of clones, with about 70% occurring only once. What was sequenced was peripheral blood. These receptors all come from a woman at least 80 years old with acute or convalescent COVID-19.

The chain couples TRBV10-3 to TRBJ2-5; 10 positions match TRBD2. CDR3 length equals 16 residues. V lost 3 bases to trimming and J lost 7 bases; unmatched junction nucleotides: 11. Germline V gene lookup returns CDR1 ENHRY and CDR2 SYGVKD. The CDR3 DNA reads TGTGCCATCAGTGACCCAACGGGGGCTAGCGGGAGGACCCAGTACTTC. Residues: CAISDPTGASGRTQYF.

The sample holds one count of this clone. The CDR3 is CSVLAGGGGETQYF. The CDR3, as DNA: TGCAGCGTGCTAGCGGGAGGAGGTGGAGAGACCCAGTACTTC. The rearrangement joins TRBV29-1 to TRBJ2-5; 11 nucleotides align to TRBD2. The CDR3 totals 14 residues. Germline CDR1 is SQVTM and CDR2 is ANQGSEA. V lost 6 bases, J lost 4 bases, and 7 bases stayed unmatched.

This chain uses TRBV6-6 with TRBJ1-2; TRBD1 aligns across 9 bases. Trimming at V came to 7 bases and at J to 5 bases, leaving 8 bases not matched to a gene. Looked up from germline, CDR1 is MNHNY and CDR2 is SVGAGI (reference sequence). This CDR3 has 14 amino acids. The CDR3 spells CASTRTGENYGYTF. In DNA, the CDR3 is TGTGCCAGCACCCGGACAGGGGAGAATTATGGCTACACCTTC.

The chain is built from TRBV28 and TRBJ1-3; possible D gene TRBD1, 6 bases. This CDR3 has 12 residues. CDR1 is MDHEN, CDR2 SYDVKM, per germline. V gave up 9 bases and J gave up 5 bases, with 11 bases separating them. CDR3 DNA: TGTGCCAGTTTACAGGGTAGAAACACCATATATTTT. It codes for CASLQGRNTIYF.

This clone was seen a handful of times. The rearrangement links TRBV7-9 to TRBJ1-5; 9 bases line up with TRBD1. The CDR3 spans 16 residues. V lost 5 bases and J lost 4; bases outside the gene matches: 9. In germline, CDR1 is SEHNR, CDR2 FQNEAQ (reference sequence). The CDR3 sequence: CASSARTGEGNQPQHF. CDR3 in DNA: TGTGCCAGCAGCGCCAGGACAGGGGAGGGGAATCAGCCCCAGCATTTT.

J is TRBJ2-1 and V is TRBV29-1; TRBD2 agrees at 7 bases. With V trimmed by 5 bases and J by 5 bases, 6 bases remained unmatched. CDR1 is SQVTM and CDR2 is ANQGSEA in the germline V gene. CDR3 length: 13 amino acids. CDR3 coding DNA: TGCAGCGTTCGACCTAGCGGCCACAATGAGCAGTTCTTC. Protein sequence: CSVRPSGHNEQFF.

V and J are TRBV19 and TRBJ1-3; a possible D gene is TRBD1 (5 bases). The length of the CDR3 is 15 residues. Looked up from germline, CDR1 is LNHDA and CDR2 is SQIVND (reference sequence). Trimming removed 6 bases from V and 1 base from J, with 13 bases in between. CDR3 residues: CASRAQTASGNTIYF. CDR3 DNA: TGTGCCAGTAGGGCACAGACAGCTTCTGGAAACACCATATATTTT.

The rearrangement uses TRBV5-5 and TRBJ2-2; D call uncertain. The CDR3 is made up of 13 amino acids. In germline, CDR1 is SGHKS, CDR2 YYEKEE (reference sequence). Trimming took 2 bases from V and 4 from J, leaving 6 bases between them. The DNA for the CDR3 is TGTGCCAGCAGCTTCCGGTCCACCGGGGAGCTGTTTTTT. Its translation: CASSFRSTGELFF.

This chain connects TRBV18 to TRBJ1-6; possibly TRBD1 for D (5 bases). Looked up from germline, CDR1 is KGHSH and CDR2 is LQKENI. The CDR3 has 15 amino acids. V was pared by 0 bases and J by 7 bases, with 10 bases between. The CDR3 loop reads CASSPPRGGNSPLHF. CDR3 DNA: TGTGCCAGCTCACCACCGAGGGGAGGGAATTCACCCCTCCACTTT.

This rearrangement joins TRBV28 to TRBJ2-5; 9 positions match TRBD2. Germline V gene lookup returns CDR1 MDHEN and CDR2 SYDVKM. J lost 5 bases, V lost 2 bases, and 6 bases had no gene match. The CDR3 contains 15 residues. The CDR3, as DNA: TGTGCCAGCAGTTTACTTAGCGGGAGCGGGGAGACCCAGTACTTC. Its translation: CASSLLSGSGETQYF.

The rearrangement uses TRBV3-1 (or the pseudogene TRBV3-2) and TRBJ1-5; tentatively, D is TRBD1 (6 bases). V was pared by 5 bases and J by 6 bases, with 8 bases between. The CDR3 spans 12 residues. Germline CDR1 reads LGHDT; CDR2 reads YNNKEL (reference sequence). CDR3: CASSEQGQPQHF. The CDR3 coding sequence is TGTGCCAGCAGCGAACAGGGTCAGCCCCAGCATTTT.

The V and J genes are TRBV12-3 or TRBV12-4 and TRBJ1-5; the match to TRBD1 covers 8 bases. CDR3 length: 13 amino acids. V gave up 6 bases and J gave up 2 bases; unmatched junction bases: 0. The CDR3 reads CASRGQGNQPQHF. CDR3 sequence (DNA): TGTGCCAGCAGGGGACAGGGCAATCAGCCCCAGCATTTT.

The genes are TRBV18 and TRBJ1-5; TRBD1 is a possible D gene (6 bases). Trimming stripped 3 bases from V and 1 base from J, with 13 bases between. Germline CDR1 and CDR2: KGHSH and LQKENI. This CDR3 is built from 16 residues. This CDR3 reads CASSPTGMGSNQPQHF. The CDR3 region has the DNA TGTGCCAGCTCACCTACAGGGATGGGGAGCAATCAGCCCCAGCATTTT. The whole variable domain, remainder taken from reference TRBV18 and TRBJ1-5, is NAGVMQNPRHLVRRRGQEARLRCSPMKGHSHVYWYRQLPEEGLKFMVYLQKENIIDESGMPKERFSAEFPKEGPSILRIQQVVRGDSAAYFCASSPTGMGSNQPQHFGDGTRLSIL.

The J gene is TRBJ2-7, the V gene TRBV6-5; 10 bases agree with TRBD1. CDR1 is MNHEY, CDR2 SVGAGI, per germline. The CDR3 totals 15 residues. With V trimmed by 6 bases and J by 3 bases, 8 bases remained unmatched. CDR3 DNA: TGTGCCAGCAGGGCTGGACAGGGGGGAAACTACGAGCAGTACTTC. It translates to CASRAGQGGNYEQYF.

The chain joins TRBV5-1 to TRBJ2-6, with 10 positions matching TRBD2. CDR3 size: 18 residues. Germline lookup yields CDR1 SGHRS and CDR2 YFSETQ. Germline trimming cut 0 bases from V and 0 bases from J; bases unmatched to any gene: 3. The CDR3 sequence: CASSLEPSGSSGANVLTF. CDR3 nucleotides: TGCGCCAGCAGCTTGGAACCTAGCGGGAGCTCTGGGGCCAACGTCCTGACTTTC.

Ten or more counts support this clone. The V and J genes are TRBV29-1 and TRBJ1-6, with a tentative D call TRBD1 (5 bases). Trimming removed 5 bases at V and 10 bases at J, with 15 bases between. The CDR3 runs to 13 residues. Looked up from germline, CDR1 is SQVTM and CDR2 is ANQGSEA. In DNA, the CDR3 is TGCAGCGTTTCCGGGGCGGAGGGGTCACCCCTCCACTTT. Translated, it gives CSVSGAEGSPLHF.

J is TRBJ2-1 and V is TRBV19, with TRBD2 matching over 14 bases. V was pared by 5 bases and J by 9 bases, with 6 bases of the junction left unmatched. The germline V gene encodes CDR1 LNHDA and CDR2 SQIVND (reference sequence). The CDR3 runs to 15 residues. The chain's CDR3 is CASSLGLAGGLEQFF. The CDR3 DNA sequence: TGTGCCAGTAGTTTAGGACTAGCGGGAGGACTTGAGCAGTTCTTC.

This clone was seen a handful of times. This chain joins TRBV12-3 or TRBV12-4 and TRBJ2-1, with D possibly TRBD2 on 5 matching bases. The CDR3 has 12 residues. V dropped 6 bases and J dropped 10 bases, with 13 bases sitting between them. CDR3 loop: CASSVGSGEQFF. CDR3 nucleotide sequence: TGTGCCAGCAGCGTAGGCTCGGGAGAGCAGTTCTTC.

The chain employs TRBV7-3 and TRBJ2-3; 10 bases line up with TRBD2. The CDR3 consists of 17 residues. V lost 0 bases to trimming and J lost 6 bases; unmatched junction nucleotides: 9. Germline V gene lookup returns CDR1 SGHTA and CDR2 FQGTGA. Here the CDR3 DNA reads TGTGCCAGCAGCTTAACTTTCAGCGGGAGGGCCGGGGATACGCAGTATTTT. This codes for CASSLTFSGRAGDTQYF.